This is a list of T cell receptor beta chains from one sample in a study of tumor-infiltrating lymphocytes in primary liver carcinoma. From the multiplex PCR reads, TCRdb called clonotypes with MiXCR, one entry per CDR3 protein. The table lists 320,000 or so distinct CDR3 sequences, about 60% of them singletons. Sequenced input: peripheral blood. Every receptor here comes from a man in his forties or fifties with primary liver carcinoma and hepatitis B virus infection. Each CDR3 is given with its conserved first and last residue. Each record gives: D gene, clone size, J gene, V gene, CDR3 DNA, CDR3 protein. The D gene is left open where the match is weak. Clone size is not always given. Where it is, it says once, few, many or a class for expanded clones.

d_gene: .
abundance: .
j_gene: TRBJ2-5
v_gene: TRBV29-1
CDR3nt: TGCAGCGCTGCCAGGGTTGAGAACCAGTACTTC
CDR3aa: CSAARVENQYF

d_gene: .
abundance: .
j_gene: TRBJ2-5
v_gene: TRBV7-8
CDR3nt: TGTGCCAGCAGCTTTTCGGATCAAGAGACCCAGTACTTC
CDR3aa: CASSFSDQETQYF

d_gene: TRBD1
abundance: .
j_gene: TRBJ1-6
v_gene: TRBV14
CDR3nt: TGTGCCAACAGCGTTAACAGGGGGCGTTCACCCCTCCACTTT
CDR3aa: CANSVNRGRSPLHF

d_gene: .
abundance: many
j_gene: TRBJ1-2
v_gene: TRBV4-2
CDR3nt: TGTGCCAGCAGCCAAGACCGGGGCCACTATGGCTACACCTTC
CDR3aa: CASSQDRGHYGYTF

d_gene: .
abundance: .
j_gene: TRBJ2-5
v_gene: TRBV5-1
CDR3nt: TGCGCCAGCAGCCTCCAAACGACGGGAGCAGGAGAGACCCAGTACTTC
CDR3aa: CASSLQTTGAGETQYF

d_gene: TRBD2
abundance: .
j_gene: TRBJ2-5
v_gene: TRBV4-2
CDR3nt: TGTGCCAGCAGCCAGGGACTAGGAGGGGTTCAAGAGACCCAGTACTTC
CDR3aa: CASSQGLGGVQETQYF

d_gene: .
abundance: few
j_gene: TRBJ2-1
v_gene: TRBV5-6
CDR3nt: TGTGCCAGCAGCTTTGGTCTATACAATGAGCAGTTCTTC
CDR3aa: CASSFGLYNEQFF

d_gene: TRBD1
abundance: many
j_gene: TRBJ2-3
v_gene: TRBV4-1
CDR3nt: TGCGCCAGCAGCCAAGGACAGGGGTCGGATACGCAGTATTTT
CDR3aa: CASSQGQGSDTQYF

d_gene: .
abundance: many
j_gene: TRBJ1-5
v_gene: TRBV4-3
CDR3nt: TGCGCCAGCAGCCAACAGGACGGCAATCAGCCCCAGCATTTT
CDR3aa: CASSQQDGNQPQHF

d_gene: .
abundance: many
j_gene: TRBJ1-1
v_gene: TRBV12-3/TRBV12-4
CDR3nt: TGTGCCAGCAGTTTAGTGGCAGGGAGGAACACTGAAGCTTTCTTT
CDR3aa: CASSLVAGRNTEAFF

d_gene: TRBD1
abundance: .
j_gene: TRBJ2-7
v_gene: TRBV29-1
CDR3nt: TGCAGCGTTGAAGATGGGACAGGGACCTACGAGCACTACTTC
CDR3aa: CSVEDGTGTYEHYF

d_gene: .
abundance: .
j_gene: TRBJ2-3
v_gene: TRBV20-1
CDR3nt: TGCAGCCTTAAGCGGTCAGATACGCAGTATTTT
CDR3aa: CSLKRSDTQYF

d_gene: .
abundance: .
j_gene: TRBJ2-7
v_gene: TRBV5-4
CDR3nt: TGTGTCAGCACCTTTTCAGGCCGGCTAGACTACGAGCAGTACTTC
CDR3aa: CVSTFSGRLDYEQYF

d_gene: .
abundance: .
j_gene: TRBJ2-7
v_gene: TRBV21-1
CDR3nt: TGTGCCATCAGCCCGTTGTACTTC
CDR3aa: CAISPLYF

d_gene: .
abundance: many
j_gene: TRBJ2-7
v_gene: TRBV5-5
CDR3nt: TGTGCCAGCAGCTTTGTTTTAGTCAGCGACGAGCAGTACTTC
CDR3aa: CASSFVLVSDEQYF

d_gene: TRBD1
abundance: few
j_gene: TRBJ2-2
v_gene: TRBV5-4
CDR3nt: TGTGCCAGCAGTCTCGGACAGGTGAACACCGGGGAGCTGTTTTTT
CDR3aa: CASSLGQVNTGELFF

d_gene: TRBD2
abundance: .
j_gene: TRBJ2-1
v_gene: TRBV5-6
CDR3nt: TGTGCCAGCAGCTTGGCCCTAGCGGGCTACTACAATGAGCAGTTCTTC
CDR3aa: CASSLALAGYYNEQFF

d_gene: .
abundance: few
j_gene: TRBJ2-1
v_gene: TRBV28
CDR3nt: TGTGCCAGCACTCAGGACTCGAGCTCCTACAATGAGCAGTTCTTC
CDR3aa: CASTQDSSSYNEQFF

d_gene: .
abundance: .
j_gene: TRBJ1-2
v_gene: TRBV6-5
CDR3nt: TGTGCCAGCAGCACCCCGGGGCTCGTAGAGCATGGCTACACATTC
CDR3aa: CASSTPGLVEHGYTF